This is a list of T cell receptor beta chains from one sample in a study of blood T cell repertoires in COVID-19. Produced via immunoSEQ multiplex PCR; TCRdb's table is partial and in-frame only. Of about 61,000 clones listed, less than 90% were seen once; the top ten hold approximately 5.1%. The material sequenced was peripheral blood. Receptor source: an older man in a cohort sampled during active COVID-19. CDR3s include the opening cysteine and the closing phenylalanine or tryptophan. The D gene is left open where the match is weak. Only some rows state a clone size, as once, few, many or a class for expanded clones.

d_gene	abundance	v_gene	j_gene	CDR3nt	CDR3aa
TRBD2	NA	TRBV7-3	TRBJ2-3	TGTGCCAGCAGCTTAAGGCCTAGCGGGGATTCTAGCACAGATACGCAGTATTTT	CASSLRPSGDSSTDTQYF
NA	NA	TRBV6-2/TRBV6-3	TRBJ2-7	TGTGCCAGCAGTTACTCGGGCGGAGGGTACGAGCAGTACTTC	CASSYSGGGYEQYF
NA	NA	TRBV5-1	TRBJ2-5	TGCGCCAGCAGTGGGTCCGGGCAAGAGACCCAGTACTTC	CASSGSGQETQYF
TRBD1	NA	TRBV6-2/TRBV6-3	TRBJ2-5	TGTGCCAGCAGTTACGCCGGGACAGGGAAGACCCAGTACTTC	CASSYAGTGKTQYF
TRBD1	NA	TRBV28	TRBJ2-2	TGTGCCAGCAGTTTATTGGGACAGGAGGGGTCCGGGGAGCTGTTTTTT	CASSLLGQEGSGELFF
TRBD1	NA	TRBV7-9	TRBJ2-5	TGTGCCAGCAGCTTAGGCACAGGGGGAGAGACCCAGTACTTC	CASSLGTGGETQYF
NA	once	TRBV5-4	TRBJ2-7	TGTGCCAGCAGCTCTACCGCTTTTTCCTACGAGCAGTACTTC	CASSSTAFSYEQYF
NA	few	TRBV12-5	TRBJ1-5	TGTGCTAGTTTGCAGGATGGACAGCCCCAGCATTTT	CASLQDGQPQHF
TRBD1	NA	TRBV5-5	TRBJ2-1	TGTGCCAGCAGCGCACAGGGACAGACATACAATGAGCAGTTCTTC	CASSAQGQTYNEQFF
TRBD1	NA	TRBV19	TRBJ1-2	TGTGCCAGTAGTATAGAAGGGACAGGGTCTAACTATGGCTACACCTTC	CASSIEGTGSNYGYTF
TRBD1	NA	TRBV5-1	TRBJ2-7	TGCGCCAGCAGGGGACAGGGAGGTAACTACGAGCAGTACTTC	CASRGQGGNYEQYF
TRBD2	NA	TRBV7-2	TRBJ2-7	TGTGCCAGCAGCTTAGTACGTCTAGCGGGGGGCCCCTACGAGCAGTACTTC	CASSLVRLAGGPYEQYF
NA	NA	TRBV10-3	TRBJ1-3	TGTGCCATAAAGGGAGGGGGAACCGGAAACACCATATATTTT	CAIKGGGTGNTIYF
NA	NA	TRBV19	TRBJ2-5	TGTGCCAGTAGGCTCGGGGAGACCCAGTACTTC	CASRLGETQYF
NA	NA	TRBV15	TRBJ2-1	TGTGCCACCAGCAGAGCCTCTCGCGGCTCCTACAATGAGCAGTTCTTC	CATSRASRGSYNEQFF
TRBD1	NA	TRBV4-3	TRBJ1-2	TGCGCCAGCAGCCAAACTCCGACAGGGGAGTATGGCTACACCTTC	CASSQTPTGEYGYTF
NA	few	TRBV7-3	TRBJ2-6	TGTGCCAGCAGCCCACAGGGTTCTGGGGCCAACGTCCTGACTTTC	CASSPQGSGANVLTF
NA	once	TRBV2	TRBJ1-3	TGTGCCAGCAGCGCTCAGGGGATTGCTGGAAACACCATATATTTT	CASSAQGIAGNTIYF
NA	NA	TRBV5-1	TRBJ2-3	TGCGCCAGCAGCTTGGACAGGGACGATACGCAGTATTTT	CASSLDRDDTQYF
TRBD1	few	TRBV7-8	TRBJ1-4	TGTGCCAGCAGCCACGGGGACAGGGGGGGAACTAATGAAAAACTGTTTTTT	CASSHGDRGGTNEKLFF
TRBD1	NA	TRBV6-5	TRBJ2-7	TGTGCCAGCAGTTACGTGCAGGGGGCCAACGAGCAGTACTTC	CASSYVQGANEQYF
NA	few	TRBV5-4	TRBJ2-7	TGTGCCAGCAGCTTAAGCACAGATTACGAGCAGTACTTC	CASSLSTDYEQYF
TRBD2	NA	TRBV5-1	TRBJ2-3	TGCGCCAGCAGCTCCGGGACTAGCGGCCAAACAGATACGCAGTATTTT	CASSSGTSGQTDTQYF
TRBD2	NA	TRBV6-5	TRBJ2-3	TGTGCCAGCAGGCCGGGACTAGCATCCGATACGCAGTATTTT	CASRPGLASDTQYF
NA	few	TRBV3-1/TRBV3-2	TRBJ1-1	TGTGCCAGCAGCCAACTCGGGGGATGGAACACTGAAGCTTTCTTT	CASSQLGGWNTEAFF
TRBD1	NA	TRBV30	TRBJ1-2	TGTGCCTGGACTCTCACAGGGGATGGCTACACCTTC	CAWTLTGDGYTF
TRBD2	NA	TRBV6-6	TRBJ2-7	TGTGCCAGCAGTTACTCTACCGCGGGAGCCTCCTACGAGCAGTACTTC	CASSYSTAGASYEQYF
NA	NA	TRBV3-1/TRBV3-2	TRBJ1-2	TGTGCCAGCAGCCACAACCCGGACAGAGGGGGCTACACCTTC	CASSHNPDRGGYTF
NA	NA	TRBV19	TRBJ1-4	TGTGCCAGTACGTATGCAACTAATGAAAAACTGTTTTTT	CASTYATNEKLFF